The clone carrying this TCR beta chain was found many times. This CDR3 has 15 amino acids. Germline V gene sequence: CDR1 SGHTA, CDR2 FQGNSA. From the PCR reads, TCRdb called clonotypes with MiXCR, one entry per CDR3 protein. The sample lists about 6,800 distinct CDR3 sequences, roughly 50% seen once, with 42% in the top ten. This sample is drawn from a study of CD4 and CD8 cells across lung adenocarcinoma regions. Localized lung adenocarcinoma, a non-small cell lung cancer, affected the donors. The sequenced sample consisted of CD8+ T cells from the center of a lung tumor. The rearrangement joins TRBV7-2 to TRBJ2-1; 8 positions match TRBD2. The J call may be mistaken, given a closer DNA end match to TRBJ2-7. The sequence came from a male donor with lung adenocarcinoma. The CD4 and CD8 labels of this study may be unreliable. CDR3: CASSPLRGGSYEQYF. The CDR3 DNA sequence: TGTGCCAGCAGCCCCCTACGGGGGGGATCCTACGAGCAGTACTTC.